The sequence of this T cell receptor beta chain was determined in a study of T-cell reconstitution after alpha-beta-depleted transplantation in children. Construction of the TCRbeta library involved unique molecular identifiers. TCRdb itself ran the PCR reads through MiXCR, one entry per CDR3 protein. The sample lists about 240,000 distinct CDR3 sequences, around 11% occurring once. The material sequenced was PBMCs from the stem cell graft donor, taken from the stem cell graft. This TCR was sampled from a human donor who donated a stem cell graft to a child with acute lymphoblastic leukemia.

The CDR3 nucleotides read TGTGCCAGCAGCTTAGCGCGCAGCGGGGGGCCCTACAATGAGCAGTTCTTC. Translating it yields CASSLARSGGPYNEQFF. V gene TRBV7-2 combines with J gene TRBJ2-1; 9 nucleotides match TRBD2. This CDR3 region has 17 residues. V shed 0 bases and J 2 bases; nucleotides not matched to a gene: 5. Looked up from germline, CDR1 is SGHTA and CDR2 is FQGNSA.